Judged by abundance, the clone carrying this T cell receptor beta chain is large. The antigen remains unidentified. This specimen belongs to a study of liver allograft versus peripheral blood T cells. Turning to the study itself: Blood and transplanted-liver T cell receptor repertoires from recipients were compared. Study-wide points: Liver allograft and peripheral blood T cell receptor repertoires reportedly differed.

A single record per CDR3 protein comes from TCRdb applying MiXCR to the reads. The sample has under 4,000 distinct CDR3 sequences, more than 13% seen once. Germline V gene lookup returns CDR1 SQVTM and CDR2 ANQGSEA. Deletions cut 6 bases from V and 6 bases from J, with 15 bases between. This CDR3 region has 12 residues. The TCR was taken from a human patient who had a liver transplant. Some T cells may arise from the graft donor. The chain carries TRBV29-1 and TRBJ2-7; TRBD2 is a possible D gene (5 bases). The CDR3 is CSVRASDSEQYF. The CDR3, as DNA: TGCAGCGTGCGAGCATCGGACTCCGAGCAGTACTTC.